This T cell receptor beta chain was found in a study of CD8 T cells in ankylosing spondylitis. General study points: Blood from ankylosing spondylitis patients appeared to carry a characteristic roughly eight-variant TCR beta motif.

This clonotype has at least ten counts. Its antigen is unidentified. Quantitative 5'-RACE was performed with molecular barcodes, and it yielded the TCR beta libraries. One entry per CDR3 protein results from TCRdb running MiXCR on the 5' RACE reads. The data contain 200,000 to 250,000 distinct CDR3 sequences, 6% to 8% of them singletons. This clonotype was obtained from a male donor with ankylosing spondylitis. The material sequenced was blood, either unsorted or a sorted T cell fraction (not recorded which).

CDR3 in DNA: TGCAGCGTTGAAGTACGGCTAGCGGGGATCTACGAGCAGTACTTC. This translates into CSVEVRLAGIYEQYF. The gene calls are TRBV29-1 and TRBJ2-7; 9 nucleotides agree with TRBD2. This CDR3 region has 15 residues. Germline trimming cut 1 base from V and 3 bases from J; bases unmatched to any gene: 7. Germline V CDR1 and CDR2: SQVTM, ANQGSEA.